The 29 T cell receptor beta chains below come from one sample, sequenced in a study of cytomegalovirus exposure and HLA in healthy donors. A multiplex PCR was run with 60 Vbeta primers and 13 Jbeta primers. Libraries were prepared by immunoSEQ multiplex PCR; TCRdb keeps only in-frame clonotypes and omits some of them. This sample has 200,000 to 250,000 clones; 70% to 85% occur once, and the top ten carry about 0.58%. The sequencing input was PBMCs. These receptors came from a woman between 40 and 55 years old in good health and CMV-seronegative.

The genes are TRBV2 and TRBJ1-1; perhaps TRBD1 as D (5 bases). Trimming took off 7 bases at V and 4 bases at J, with 16 bases between the two ends. Germline V gives CDR1 SNHLY, CDR2 FYNNEI. The CDR3 spans 14 residues. The CDR3 loop reads CASNDPRRGTEAFF. The CDR3 coding sequence is TGTGCCAGCAATGACCCCAGAAGGGGCACTGAAGCTTTCTTT.

With respect to this clone: The junction shows a germline mismatch at one end, possibly a read error. V and J are TRBV7-7 and TRBJ2-1; TRBD1 aligns across 8 bases. The germline V gene has CDR1 SSHAT and CDR2 FNYEAQ (reference sequence). The CDR3 is 14 residues long. The CDR3 sequence is CASSLAQGAYEQFF. The CDR3 nucleotides read TGTGCTAGCAGCTTAGCCCAGGGGGCCTATGAGCAGTTCTTC.

The V and J genes are TRBV12-5 and TRBJ1-5; 9 bases agree with TRBD1. This CDR3 has 15 amino acids. V dropped 9 bases and J dropped 4; count of bases not matched to a gene: 10. The V gene's germline CDR1 is LGHNT and CDR2 FRNRAP. CDR3 in amino acids: CASLRGTGRNQPQHF. CDR3 sequence (DNA): TGTGCTAGCCTGAGAGGGACAGGGAGGAATCAGCCCCAGCATTTT. Full variable domain (outside the CDR3, taken from reference TRBV12-5 and TRBJ1-5): DARVTQTPRHKVTEMGQEVTMRCQPILGHNTVFWYRQTMMQGLELLAYFRNRAPLDDSGMPKDRFSAEMPDATLATLKIQPSEPRDSAVYFCASLRGTGRNQPQHFGDGTRLSIL.

The rearrangement links TRBV5-1 to TRBJ2-7; D is perhaps TRBD2 (5 bases). V lost 6 bases, J lost 9 bases, and 16 bases lay in between. The CDR3 contains 12 residues. Per germline, CDR1 SGHRS and CDR2 YFSETQ. The CDR3 DNA follows: TGCGCCAGCACCGGGGAATCTAGGGTGCAGTACTTC. Translating gives CASTGESRVQYF.

This chain links TRBV29-1 with TRBJ1-4; 8 bases agree with TRBD1. Germline loops: CDR1 SQVTM, CDR2 ANQGSEA. J was trimmed by 5 bases and V by 6 bases; bases with no gene match: 5. This CDR3 spans 13 amino acids. CDR3 DNA: TGCAGCGTCCGGACAGGGAGCAATGAAAAACTGTTTTTT. It yields the protein CSVRTGSNEKLFF.

The rearrangement uses TRBV2 and TRBJ1-2; a possible D gene is TRBD1 (5 bases). Germline loops: CDR1 SNHLY, CDR2 FYNNEI. V lost 2 bases and J 8 bases, leaving 15 bases between the germline ends. The CDR3 covers 14 residues. The CDR3 DNA reads as TGTGCCAGCAGTGAATCGTGGCAGGGAGGGGGCTACACCTTC. Amino acid sequence: CASSESWQGGGYTF.

This clone was counted a few times. V is TRBV10-3 and J is TRBJ2-7; weak D call: TRBD1 (6 bases). Trimming stripped 6 bases from V and 1 base from J, with 13 bases between. The CDR3 has 14 amino acids. CDR1 ENHRY and CDR2 SYGVKD come from the germline V gene. The CDR3 here is CAIRGLTGSYEQYF. For the CDR3, the DNA is TGTGCCATCAGAGGCCTCACAGGGTCCTACGAGCAGTACTTC.

This clone was seen just once. The gene calls are TRBV14 and TRBJ1-2; 9 nucleotides match TRBD1. J lost 4 bases, V lost 5 bases, and 5 bases had no gene match. CDR1 is SGHDN, CDR2 FVKESK, per germline. CDR3 length: 14 amino acids. This CDR3 reads CASSETGGSYGYTF. The DNA for the CDR3 is TGTGCCAGCAGCGAGACAGGGGGGAGCTATGGCTACACCTTC.

This rearrangement joins TRBV2 to TRBJ1-2, with D unclear. The V and J ends lost 4 bases and 1 base respectively, with 10 bases between them. The germline V gene has CDR1 SNHLY and CDR2 FYNNEI. This CDR3 contains 14 residues. The CDR3 spells CASSVQPGNYGYTF. The CDR3 coding sequence is TGTGCCAGCAGTGTACAGCCCGGTAACTATGGCTACACCTTC.

The CDR3 sequence is CASSPSDRAFLGQYF. CDR3 DNA sequence: TGTGCCAGCAGCCCAAGCGACAGGGCTTTCTTAGGGCAGTACTTC. The chain recombines TRBV7-8 with TRBJ2-7; 7 bases match TRBD1. The CDR3 runs 15 residues. With V trimmed by 5 bases and J by 9 bases, 16 bases remained unmatched. CDR1 SGHVS and CDR2 FQNEAQ come from the germline V gene.

This chain uses TRBV9 with TRBJ2-3; TRBD2 is a possible D gene (6 bases). The CDR3 totals 16 residues. Germline V gives CDR1 SGDLS, CDR2 YYNGEE. The germline V and J ends were trimmed by 0 bases and 4 bases, with 15 bases remaining between them. Written as DNA, the CDR3 is TGTGCCAGCAGCGTAGGAGTCCAGGCGGGGTCAGATACGCAGTATTTT. Residues: CASSVGVQAGSDTQYF.

The rearrangement uses TRBV5-6 and TRBJ1-2, with TRBD1 matching over 9 bases. After removal of 3 bases from V and 8 bases from J, the junction contained 8 bases not matched to a gene. This CDR3 is 14 amino acids long. Looked up from germline, CDR1 is SGHDT and CDR2 is YYEEEE. CDR3 DNA sequence: TGTGCCAGCAGCTCGGACAGGGGAAGAGGGGGCTACACCTTC. Translating it yields CASSSDRGRGGYTF. The whole variable domain, filled in from reference TRBV5-6 and TRBJ1-2, reads DAGVTQSPTHLIKTRGQQVTLRCSPKSGHDTVSWYQQALGQGPQFIFQYYEEEERQRGNFPDRFSGHQFPNYSSELNVNALLLGDSALYLCASSSDRGRGGYTFGSGTRLTVV.

The genes are TRBV30 and TRBJ2-3, with a weak D call TRBD2 (6 bases). In germline, CDR1 is GTSNPN, CDR2 SVGIG (reference sequence). V was clipped by 1 base and J by 4 bases, with 6 bases between them. This CDR3 region has 12 residues. Here the CDR3 reads CAWSGGADTQYF. DNA for the CDR3: TGTGCCTGGAGTGGGGGGGCAGATACGCAGTATTTT.

The genes are TRBV9 and TRBJ2-1, with 9 bases lining up with TRBD2. The CDR3 extends over 15 amino acids. V lost 2 bases and J lost 6; bases outside the gene matches: 6. CDR1 is SGDLS, CDR2 YYNGEE, per germline. DNA for the CDR3: TGTGCCAGCAGCGTGGGGGGCGGGGGGGCCAATGAGCAGTTCTTC. Encoded protein: CASSVGGGGANEQFF. Full variable domain (rest looked up from reference TRBV9 and TRBJ2-1): DSGVTQTPKHLITATGQRVTLRCSPRSGDLSVYWYQQSLDQGLQFLIQYYNGEERAKGNILERFSAQQFPDLHSELNLSSLELGDSALYFCASSVGGGGANEQFFGPGTRLTVL.

This chain uses TRBV2 with TRBJ1-3; D remains ambiguous. The V gene's germline CDR1 is SNHLY and CDR2 FYNNEI. CDR3 size: 15 residues. With 1 base removed from V and 0 bases from J, the gap between germline ends came to 7 bases. The CDR3 DNA is TGTGCCAGCAGTGAAGGACACCGCTCTGGAAACACCATATATTTT. Amino acid sequence: CASSEGHRSGNTIYF.

V and J are TRBV27 and TRBJ2-5; TRBD1 is a possible D gene (6 bases). Trimming shortened V by 6 bases and J by 5 bases, and 10 bases separated the two germline ends. This CDR3 comprises 12 residues. From germline, CDR1 is MNHEY and CDR2 SMNVEV (reference sequence). The CDR3 sequence is CASRGQQETQYF. The DNA of the CDR3 is TGTGCCAGCAGAGGACAGCAGGAGACCCAGTACTTC.

The rearrangement uses TRBV19 and TRBJ1-1; 7 nucleotides line up with TRBD1. Trimming took 5 bases from V and 0 from J; bases not matched to a gene: 12. CDR3 size: 17 residues. Germline V gene data show CDR1 as LNHDA and CDR2 as SQIVND (reference sequence). The DNA for the CDR3 is TGTGCCAGTAGTGTTCGTCCAGGGGGAGAGATGAACACTGAAGCTTTCTTT. Protein: CASSVRPGGEMNTEAFF.

This clone was seen a handful of times. This chain joins TRBV4-3 and TRBJ1-6; 7 bases line up with TRBD1. The CDR3 loop spans 19 amino acids. Looked up from germline, CDR1 is LGHNA and CDR2 is YSLEER. The trim removed 2 bases at V and 10 bases at J, leaving 20 bases unmatched. CDR3 region: CASSQLGQFLLLTYSPLHF. The CDR3 DNA reads as TGCGCCAGCAGCCAACTGGGACAGTTCCTCCTACTAACCTACTCACCCCTCCACTTT.

CDR3 protein: CASSATGSQPQHF. CDR3 DNA: TGTGCCAGCAGCGCAACAGGGAGTCAGCCCCAGCATTTT. V gene TRBV11-3 combines with J gene TRBJ1-5; a possible D gene is TRBD1 (6 bases). Germline lookup yields CDR1 SGHNT and CDR2 YENEEA. This CDR3 is built from 13 residues. V was clipped by 5 bases and J by 6 bases, with 11 bases between them.

The chain links TRBV28 to TRBJ2-7; maybe TRBD1 (6 bases). CDR3 length: 15 residues. CDR1 and CDR2 (germline): MDHEN, SYDVKM. The ends were cut back, 3 bases at V and 4 bases at J, with 16 bases in the middle. CDR3 nucleotides: TGTGCCAGCAGTTTGCCACAGGGAGCCCCTTACGAGCAGTACTTC. Encoded protein: CASSLPQGAPYEQYF.

The chain is built from TRBV19 and TRBJ1-2, with 10 bases matching TRBD1. The germline gives CDR1 LNHDA, CDR2 SQIVND (reference sequence). Trimming took 4 bases from V and 7 from J; bases not matched to a gene: 6. The CDR3 loop spans 14 amino acids. CDR3 nucleotides: TGTGCCAGTAGTACCCGACAGGGGGCGGGTGGCTACACCTTC. This gives the protein CASSTRQGAGGYTF.

This clone was recorded once. The gene calls are TRBV6-1 and TRBJ2-2; 7 bases are a match to TRBD2. V shed 10 bases and J 4 bases; nucleotides not matched to a gene: 3. The CDR3 covers 12 residues. Germline-derived CDR1 and CDR2 are MNHNS and SASEGT. CDR3 amino acids: CAMGGLTGELFF. The CDR3 nucleotides are TGTGCCATGGGAGGGCTCACCGGGGAGCTGTTTTTT.

V gene TRBV27 combines with J gene TRBJ2-1, with TRBD2 matching 16 bases. This CDR3 has 19 amino acids. The J segment lost 4 bases and the V segment lost 3 bases, leaving 9 bases of the junction unmatched. Germline CDR1 reads MNHEY; CDR2 reads SMNVEV (reference sequence). DNA for the CDR3: TGTGCCAGCAGTTTGGGACTAGCGGGGGGGTCGGGGTTGTACAATGAGCAGTTCTTC. It translates to CASSLGLAGGSGLYNEQFF.

This clone was counted a single time. The J gene is TRBJ1-2, the V gene TRBV10-3; D unclear. Deletions cut 11 bases from V and 8 bases from J, with 30 bases between. The CDR3 length is 16 residues. The germline V gene encodes CDR1 ENHRY and CDR2 SYGVKD. The CDR3 is CAARYYGGSQMEGYTF. DNA of the CDR3: TGTGCCGCGCGATACTACGGCGGCAGCCAAATGGAGGGCTACACCTTC.

The chain is built from TRBV10-2 and TRBJ2-5; D gene unclear. V dropped 4 bases and J dropped 5 bases, with 5 bases sitting between them. Per the germline V gene, CDR1 is WSHSY and CDR2 is SAAADI. The CDR3 sequence is 11 residues long. The CDR3 DNA reads as TGCGCCAGCAGTGCCCAGGAGACCCAGTACTTC. The encoded protein is CASSAQETQYF.

The V gene is TRBV9, the J gene TRBJ1-1; D gene ambiguous. This CDR3 has 16 amino acids. Germline lookup yields CDR1 SGDLS and CDR2 YYNGEE. With 0 bases removed from V and 4 bases from J, the gap between germline ends came to 16 bases. The CDR3 bases are TGTGCCAGCAGCGTAGCAGCATCCGCCACGGGCACTGAAGCTTTCTTT. Protein product: CASSVAASATGTEAFF.

CDR3 in amino acids: CASSLRGRNEKLFF. Written as DNA, the CDR3 is TGTGCCAGCAGCTTAAGAGGCCGAAATGAAAAACTGTTTTTT. The chain has TRBV5-6 and TRBJ1-4; D is unresolved. The CDR3 totals 14 residues. Germline V gene sequence: CDR1 SGHDT, CDR2 YYEEEE. The germline V and J ends were trimmed by 2 bases and 5 bases, with 10 bases remaining between them.

The chain has TRBV28 and TRBJ1-6, with TRBD1 matching over 8 bases. Germline assignment: CDR1 MDHEN and CDR2 SYDVKM. Trimming took 5 bases from V and 8 from J; bases not matched to a gene: 2. The CDR3 extends over 13 amino acids. CDR3 region: CASSQGAYSPLHF. Here the CDR3 DNA reads TGTGCCAGCAGTCAGGGGGCATATTCACCCCTCCACTTT.

The rearrangement uses TRBV11-1 and TRBJ2-1; a weak D match, TRBD2 (5 bases). Between the trimmed V and J ends, which lost 5 bases and 3 bases, there was a span of 14 bases. Germline CDR1 reads SGHAT; CDR2 reads FQDESV (reference sequence). The CDR3 length is 15 residues. CDR3 DNA sequence: TGTGCCAGCAGCCCTGACTATGGGAACTACAATGAGCAGTTCTTC. Translated, it gives CASSPDYGNYNEQFF.